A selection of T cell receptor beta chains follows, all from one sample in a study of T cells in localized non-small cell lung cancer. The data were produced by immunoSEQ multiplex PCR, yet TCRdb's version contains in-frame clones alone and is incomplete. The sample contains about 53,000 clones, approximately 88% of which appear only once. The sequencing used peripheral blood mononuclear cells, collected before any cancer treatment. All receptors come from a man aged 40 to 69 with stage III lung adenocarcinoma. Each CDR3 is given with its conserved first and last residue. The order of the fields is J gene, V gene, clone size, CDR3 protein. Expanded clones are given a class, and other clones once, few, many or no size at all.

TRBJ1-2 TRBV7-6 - CASSLAVGDNYGYTF
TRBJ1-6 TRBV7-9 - CASSIADRSNSPLHF
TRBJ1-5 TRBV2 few CASRMTVSNQPQHF
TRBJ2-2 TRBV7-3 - CASSPPGGLDTGELFF
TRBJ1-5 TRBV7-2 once CASSFWPNQPQHF
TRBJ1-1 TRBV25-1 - CASSGRQGPTEAFF
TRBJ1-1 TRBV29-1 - CSVEEFWGQGEAFF
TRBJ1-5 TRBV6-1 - CASSETDPSPQHF
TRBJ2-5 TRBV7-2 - CASSWGQGQETQYF
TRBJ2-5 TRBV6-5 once CASSYSGGPHQETQYF
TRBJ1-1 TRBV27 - CASSSNTEAFF
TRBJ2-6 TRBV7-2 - CASSFGSGANVLTF
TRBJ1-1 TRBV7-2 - CASREGQGAAFF
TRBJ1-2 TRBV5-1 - CASSGESGYTF
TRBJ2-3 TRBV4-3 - CASSQGTRTDTQYF
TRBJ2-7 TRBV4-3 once CASSQDRGWTYEQYF
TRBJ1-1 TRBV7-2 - CASRGGRGPFEAFF
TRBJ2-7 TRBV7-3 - CASSERTGEYEQYF
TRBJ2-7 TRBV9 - CASSVGQGDSYEQYF
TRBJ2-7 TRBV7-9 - CASSRNTPGEQYF
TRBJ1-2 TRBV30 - CAWSDGRQGARGGYTF
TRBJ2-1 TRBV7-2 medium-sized CASSPPPLVPRGDEQFF
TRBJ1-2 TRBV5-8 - CASSRGTVTYGYTF
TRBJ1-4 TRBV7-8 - CASSTPGGPTNEKLFF
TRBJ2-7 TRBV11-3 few CASSLVVSPGEQYF
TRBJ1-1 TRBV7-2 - CASSLVRENTEAFF
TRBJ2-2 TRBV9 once CASSVALAGSNTGELFF
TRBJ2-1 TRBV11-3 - CASSLGTSVSNEQFF
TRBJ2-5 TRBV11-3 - CASSLRTAQETQYF
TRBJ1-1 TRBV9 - CASSVDSNTEAFF
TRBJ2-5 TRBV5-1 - CASSQGATSDLRGTQYF
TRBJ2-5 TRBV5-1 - CASSPGGEQETQYF
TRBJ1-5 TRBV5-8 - CASSTTGYSNQPQHF
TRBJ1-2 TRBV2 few CARVDRGDYGYTF
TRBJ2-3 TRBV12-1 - CASSPRGTDTQYF
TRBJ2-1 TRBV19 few CASMRSPSYNEQFF